The count of the clone carrying this T cell receptor (beta chain) is one. The antigen is unknown. Measured with immunoSEQ multiplex PCR; TCRdb has only the in-frame clones, and not every one. The sample records just under 80,000 clones, around nine tenths being singletons. This CDR3 comprises 16 residues. Germline V gene sequence: CDR1 MNHEY, CDR2 SMNVEV (reference sequence). V was pared by 3 bases and J by 5 bases, with 6 bases of the junction left unmatched. This sample was included in a study of a mutant IDH1 vaccine in newly diagnosed glioma. Study at large: With temozolomide cycles, or 4-6 weeks after radiotherapy alone, vaccination was started. Patients had received radiotherapy, temozolomide, or both previously, most receiving both. Study-level findings and limits: Overall, approximately 93% of patients had vaccine-induced immune responses.

The time point was: week 5, during vaccination. The content of each vaccine dose was 300 ug of mutant IDH1 20-mer peptide, and topical imiquimod accompanied it. Specimen: PBMCs, collected from a glioma patient whose treatment included an IDH1 peptide vaccine. The J gene is TRBJ2-2, the V gene TRBV27; 10 positions agree with TRBD2. The clonotype was recovered from a woman in her forties or fifties with glioma. This CDR3 is CASSFPPSGSTGELFF. The CDR3 bases are TGTGCCAGCAGTTTCCCTCCTAGCGGGAGTACCGGGGAGCTGTTTTTT.